The text below deals with one T cell receptor beta chain. What it binds is not known. This sample is part of a study of radiotherapy plus CTLA-4 blockade in lung cancer. The wider study: Disease control was achieved by around 30% of patients, and objective responses by about 19%.

CTLA-4 blockade using ipilimumab, together with focal radiation, was received by patients with chemo-refractory metastatic non-small-cell lung cancer. Clones were read by immunoSEQ multiplex PCR, and TCRdb kept only the in-frame ones, dropping some. The sample includes some 50,000 clones, roughly 81% of them seen just once. Notes on the study in general: How blood T cell clones changed early, along with interferon-beta, reportedly forecast response best. Peripheral blood showed expansion of tumor-derived TCR clones after radiotherapy and ipilimumab.

Sequenced here: peripheral blood, sampled from a patient treated with radiotherapy plus ipilimumab. The receptor's source is a human donor with non-small cell lung cancer whose response to radiotherapy plus ipilimumab could not be evaluated.

The CDR3 sequence is CAISDSGLEVHEQYF. For the CDR3, the DNA is TGTGCCATCAGTGACTCGGGACTAGAGGTCCACGAGCAGTACTTC. The V and J genes are TRBV10-3 and TRBJ2-7, with TRBD2 identical over 8 bases. V lost 3 bases and J lost 5; bases outside the gene matches: 9. CDR3 length: 15 residues. The V gene's germline CDR1 is ENHRY and CDR2 SYGVKD.